The clone carrying this T cell receptor beta chain has more than one count but fewer than ten. The PCR used 60 V beta and 13 J beta primers. Sequencing used immunoSEQ multiplex PCR; TCRdb keeps in-frame clones, though not all of them. The data hold around 96,000 clones, with 75% to 85% observed a single time. Trimming removed 0 bases at V and 6 bases at J, with 14 bases between. Germline V lookup: CDR1 KGHSY, CDR2 FQNENV. This CDR3 spans 15 amino acids. All glioblastoma patients lacked an isocitrate dehydrogenase mutation. These data originate in a study of glioma-infiltrating T cells after dendritic cell vaccination. Looking at the study overall: Treatment, given 2003 to 2012, was autologous tumor lysate-pulsed dendritic cell vaccination.

This TCR came from a human donor with glioblastoma. Sample: blood, taken before dendritic cell vaccination. V gene TRBV16 combines with J gene TRBJ1-2; maybe TRBD1 (5 bases). The CDR3 loop is CASSQSGGDGNGYTF. The CDR3 DNA reads as TGTGCCAGCAGCCAATCGGGGGGTGATGGTAATGGCTACACCTTC.